Sequencing of this T cell receptor (beta chain) was carried out in a study of long-term antiretroviral therapy in people with HIV. Whole-study results and caveats: Against controls, HIV repertoires showed narrower ranges of CDR3 length. Samples were collected from about 2003 to 2017 under possibly less effective ART regimens.

All participants with HIV were treated in the United States. Runs used v3.0 of the immunoSEQ assay and were done at survey level. The study targeted about 40,000-55,000 T-cell genomes per sample in sequencing. Some clones are missing from TCRdb's copy, which holds only in-frame ones; the method was immunoSEQ multiplex PCR. The table has over 20,000 clones, roughly 88% seen once. Comments on this clone: Its antigen is currently unknown.

Germline V CDR1 and CDR2: ENHRY, SYGVKD. CDR3 length equals 15 residues. Trimming took off 2 bases at V and 6 bases at J, with 16 bases between the two ends. The chain combines TRBV10-3 with TRBJ1-2; D is possibly TRBD1 (6 bases). Specimen: unsorted PBMCs, collected 0.1 years before starting antiretroviral therapy. This TCR derives from a man aged 18 to 29 with HIV. The CDR3 loop reads CAISETYREEHGYTF. CDR3 nucleotides: TGTGCCATCAGTGAGACATACAGGGAGGAGCATGGCTACACCTTC.